Listed here are 14 T cell receptor beta chains from one sample, sequenced in a study of response to subunit inactivated influenza vaccine. TCRdb ran MiXCR on the RT-PCR reads and lists one entry per CDR3 protein. The repertoire includes 500,000 to 700,000 distinct CDR3 sequences, roughly 23% of them detected once, and 2.8% sits in the top ten. These data were also filed under a second study, of T cells expressing NK-cell markers. As that report states: Scientists made TCR beta cDNA using 5'RACE template switching with UMIs.

Material: CD4+ T cells sorted from PBMCs, obtained about 13 days after vaccination. These receptors were obtained from a man aged 45-65 years who received an inactivated influenza vaccine.

V usage is TRBV10-2 and J usage is TRBJ2-7, with TRBD1 matching over 10 bases. CDR1 and CDR2 from the germline V gene are WSHSY and SAAADI. V lost 0 bases and J lost 7; bases outside the gene matches: 9. This CDR3 comprises 16 residues. The CDR3 sequence is CASSESAGQGRWEQYF. For the CDR3, the DNA is TGCGCCAGCAGTGAGTCGGCGGGACAGGGGCGTTGGGAGCAGTACTTC.

The J gene is TRBJ2-5, the V gene TRBV9; D unclear. V was shortened by 1 base and J by 3 bases, with 7 bases between the two germline ends. The CDR3 runs to 13 residues. CDR1 and CDR2 from the germline V gene are SGDLS and YYNGEE. The CDR3 region has the DNA TGTGCCAGCAGCGTACGCGTTGAAGAGACCCAGTACTTC. It encodes CASSVRVEETQYF.

There are a few counts of this clonotype. The J gene is TRBJ2-2, the V gene TRBV7-7; D remains ambiguous. The CDR3 runs to 14 residues. Germline V gives CDR1 SSHAT, CDR2 FNYEAQ (reference sequence). V was trimmed by 4 bases and J by 5 bases, leaving 11 bases between them. The CDR3 coding sequence is TGTGCCAGCAGCTCAACCGACAAGACCGGGGAGCTGTTTTTT. Protein: CASSSTDKTGELFF.

This clonotype was observed a handful of times. The rearrangement joins TRBV11-1 to TRBJ2-1; 7 bases agree with TRBD2. This CDR3 is 15 amino acids long. Germline V gene data show CDR1 as SGHAT and CDR2 as FQDESV (reference sequence). Trimming took 2 bases from V and 7 from J; bases not matched to a gene: 8. DNA for the CDR3: TGTGCCAGCAGCTTATCAACGGGAGGTAATAATGAGCAGTTCTTC. It translates to CASSLSTGGNNEQFF.

The table lists this clonotype with a few counts. The rearrangement joins TRBV7-9 to TRBJ1-4; unclear D gene. V was pared by 2 bases and J by 4 bases, with 11 bases between. Germline CDR1 reads SEHNR; CDR2 reads FQNEAQ (reference sequence). The CDR3 runs to 15 residues. The CDR3 coding sequence is TGTGCCAGCAGCTTAATTCTGGCGGATAATGAAAAACTGTTTTTT. Translated: CASSLILADNEKLFF.

J is TRBJ1-4 and V is TRBV9, with D uncertain. Germline V CDR1 and CDR2: SGDLS, YYNGEE. The CDR3 runs to 14 residues. Trimming took off 0 bases at V and 7 bases at J, with 10 bases between the two ends. CDR3 sequence: CASSVEQLSEKLFF. CDR3 sequence (DNA): TGTGCCAGCAGCGTAGAACAGTTGAGTGAAAAACTGTTTTTT.

CDR3 in amino acids: CASGSFWDRDSNPYEQYF. As DNA, the CDR3 is TGTGCCAGCGGAAGTTTTTGGGACCGGGACAGCAACCCCTACGAGCAGTACTTC. This chain joins TRBV28 and TRBJ2-7, with 7 bases matching TRBD1. With V trimmed by 8 bases and J by 2 bases, 21 bases remained unmatched. Germline V gene lookup returns CDR1 MDHEN and CDR2 SYDVKM. This CDR3 is built from 18 residues.

The CDR3, as DNA: TGTGCCAGCAGTTACTTACCGGGACGCCCTAAAAGGAATGAGCAGTTCTTC. Its protein is CASSYLPGRPKRNEQFF. This chain connects TRBV6-2 or TRBV6-3 to TRBJ2-1, with D perhaps being TRBD1 or TRBD2 (5 bases each). The CDR3 is 17 amino acids. V lost 1 base to trimming and J lost 7 bases, with 20 bases between them. Germline V gene data show CDR1 as MNHEY and CDR2 as SVGEGT.

This clonotype was observed many times. This chain connects TRBV29-1 to TRBJ2-1; tentative D call: TRBD1 (5 bases). CDR1 SQVTM and CDR2 ANQGSEA come from the germline V gene. V lost 4 bases and J 4 bases, leaving 11 bases between the germline ends. CDR3 length: 13 residues. The CDR3 spells CSVVAGLYNEQFF. As DNA, the CDR3 is TGCAGCGTTGTGGCAGGGTTGTACAATGAGCAGTTCTTC.

This chain links TRBV28 with TRBJ2-7, with D perhaps matching TRBD1 (6 bases). CDR1 and CDR2 from the germline V gene are MDHEN and SYDVKM. The CDR3 has 17 amino acids. V was shortened by 4 bases and J by 2 bases, with 21 bases between the two germline ends. The CDR3 DNA reads TGTGCCAGCAGTTCGGACAGTAAAGCGACCAAAACCTACGAGCAGTACTTC. Amino acid sequence: CASSSDSKATKTYEQYF.

The rearrangement joins TRBV10-3 to TRBJ1-2; 7 bases align to TRBD1. Looked up from germline, CDR1 is ENHRY and CDR2 is SYGVKD. J was trimmed by 2 bases and V by 4 bases; bases with no gene match: 13. The CDR3 runs to 17 residues. The CDR3 reads CAISVTSRTGSNYGYTF. CDR3 sequence (DNA): TGTGCCATCAGTGTGACCTCGAGGACAGGTTCGAACTATGGCTACACCTTC.

This clonotype was counted many times. This sequence joins TRBV7-2 and TRBJ1-5, with 9 bases matching TRBD1. This CDR3 contains 14 residues. The V and J ends lost 5 bases and 5 bases, in that order; junction bases with no gene match: 4. Germline CDR1 reads SGHTA; CDR2 reads FQGNSA. In nucleotides, the CDR3 is TGTGCCAGCAGCCTGACAGGGGGGGATCAGCCCCAGCATTTT. Translating it yields CASSLTGGDQPQHF. Looking up the rest from reference TRBV7-2 and TRBJ1-5 gives the full variable domain: GAGVSQSPSNKVTEKGKDVELRCDPISGHTALYWYRQSLGQGLEFLIYFQGNSAPDKSGLPSDRFSAERTGGSVSTLTIQRTQQEDSAVYLCASSLTGGDQPQHFGDGTRLSIL.

The genes are TRBV5-1 and TRBJ2-1; D is undetermined. V lost 4 bases and J lost 2, with 16 bases in between. The V gene's germline CDR1 is SGHRS and CDR2 YFSETQ. The CDR3 length is 16 residues. The CDR3 DNA is TGCGCCAGCAGCACCGAATTTCTGATTACCTACAATGAGCAGTTCTTC. Amino acid sequence: CASSTEFLITYNEQFF.

This clonotype was detected a few times. The chain couples TRBV28 to TRBJ1-5; D possibly corresponds to TRBD1 (5 bases). Germline assignment: CDR1 MDHEN and CDR2 SYDVKM. This CDR3 contains 12 residues. The V end lost 10 bases, the J end lost 7 bases, and 14 bases lay between the germline ends. DNA for the CDR3: TGTGCCACCCGGGGACCAGGGCAGCCCCAGCATTTT. It is translated as CATRGPGQPQHF.